This T cell receptor beta chain was identified in a study of blood T cell repertoires in COVID-19. On the study more broadly: T cells, B-cell-depleted T cells, or PBMCs provided the cDNA or gDNA that served as material.

Germline CDR1 reads SEHNR; CDR2 reads FQNEAQ (reference sequence). Trimming took 1 base from V and 5 from J, leaving 8 bases between them. This CDR3 spans 13 amino acids. The protocol was immunoSEQ multiplex PCR, while the TCRdb copy is restricted to in-frame clones and leaves out a portion. The table includes some 150,000 clones, around 83% detected once. This sequence joins TRBV7-9 and TRBJ1-2; D is ambiguous. The sequenced material came from peripheral blood. This clonotype was obtained from a human donor in a cohort sampled during active COVID-19. CDR3 amino acids: CASSLGAAYGYTF. The CDR3 DNA sequence: TGTGCCAGCAGCTTAGGGGCAGCATATGGCTACACCTTC.